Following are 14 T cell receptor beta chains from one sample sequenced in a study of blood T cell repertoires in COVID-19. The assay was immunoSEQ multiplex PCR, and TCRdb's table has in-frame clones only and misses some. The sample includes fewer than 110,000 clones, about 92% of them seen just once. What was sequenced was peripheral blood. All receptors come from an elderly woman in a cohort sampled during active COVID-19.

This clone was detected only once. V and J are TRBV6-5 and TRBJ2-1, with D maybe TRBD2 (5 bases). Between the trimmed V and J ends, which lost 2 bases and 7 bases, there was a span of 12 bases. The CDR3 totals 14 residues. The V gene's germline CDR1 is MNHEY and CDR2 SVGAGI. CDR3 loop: CASSYLLAGNEQFF. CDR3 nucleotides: TGTGCCAGCAGTTACCTCCTAGCTGGGAATGAGCAGTTCTTC.

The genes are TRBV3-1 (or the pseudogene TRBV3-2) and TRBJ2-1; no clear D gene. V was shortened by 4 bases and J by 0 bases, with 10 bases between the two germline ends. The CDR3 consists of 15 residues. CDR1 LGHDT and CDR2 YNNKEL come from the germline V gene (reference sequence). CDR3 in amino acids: CASSPYLSSYNEQFF. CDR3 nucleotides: TGTGCCAGCAGCCCTTACTTAAGCTCCTACAATGAGCAGTTCTTC.

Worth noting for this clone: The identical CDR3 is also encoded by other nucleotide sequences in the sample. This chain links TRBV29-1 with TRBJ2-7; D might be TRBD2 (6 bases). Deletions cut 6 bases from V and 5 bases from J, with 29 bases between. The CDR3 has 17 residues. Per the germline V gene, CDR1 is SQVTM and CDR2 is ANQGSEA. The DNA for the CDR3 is TGCAGCGTCGTAGGAGGGTGGTTACGACACCGCCTGGACGAGCAGTACTTC. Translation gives CSVVGGWLRHRLDEQYF.

CDR3 bases: TGTGCCAGCAGCTTGCGCCCGGGACAGGGGACAGATACGCAGTATTTT. Its translation is CASSLRPGQGTDTQYF. V usage is TRBV11-1 and J usage is TRBJ2-3; TRBD1 aligns across 10 bases. CDR3 size: 16 residues. Germline values: CDR1 SGHAT, CDR2 FQDESV (reference sequence). Losses at the gene ends were 3 bases for V and 3 bases for J; bases not matched to a gene: 6.

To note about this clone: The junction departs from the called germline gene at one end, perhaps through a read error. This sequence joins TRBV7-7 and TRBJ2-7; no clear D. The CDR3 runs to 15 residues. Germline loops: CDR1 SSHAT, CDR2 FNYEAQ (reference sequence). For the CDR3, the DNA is TGTGCTAGCAGCGCCTCGACTGGAACCTCCTACGAGCAGTACTTC. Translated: CASSASTGTSYEQYF.

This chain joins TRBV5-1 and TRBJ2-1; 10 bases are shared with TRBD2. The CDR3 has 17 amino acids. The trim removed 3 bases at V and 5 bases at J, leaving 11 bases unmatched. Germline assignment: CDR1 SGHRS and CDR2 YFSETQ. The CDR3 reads CASSSGASGSLNNEQFF. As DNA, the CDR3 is TGCGCCAGCAGCTCGGGGGCTAGCGGGAGTCTAAACAATGAGCAGTTCTTC.

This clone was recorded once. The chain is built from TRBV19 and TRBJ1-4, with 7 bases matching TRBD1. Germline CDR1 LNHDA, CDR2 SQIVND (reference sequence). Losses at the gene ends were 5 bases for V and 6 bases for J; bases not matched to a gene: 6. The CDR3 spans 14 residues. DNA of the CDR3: TGTGCCAGTAGTCTACAGGGGATGGATGAAAAACTGTTTTTT. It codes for CASSLQGMDEKLFF.

The CDR3 protein is CASSEPSASSTDTQYF. The CDR3 DNA is TGTGCCAGCAGCGAGCCTAGCGCCTCTAGCACAGATACGCAGTATTTT. V is TRBV9 and J is TRBJ2-3, with D possibly matching TRBD2 (6 bases). Trimming pared 3 bases from V and 0 bases from J, leaving 14 bases between. Germline-derived CDR1 and CDR2 are SGDLS and YYNGEE. This CDR3 has 16 residues.

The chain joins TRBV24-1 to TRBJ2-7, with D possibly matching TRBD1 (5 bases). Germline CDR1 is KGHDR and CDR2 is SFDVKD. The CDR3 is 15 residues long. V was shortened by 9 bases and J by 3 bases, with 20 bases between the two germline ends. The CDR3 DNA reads TGTGCCACCCTAGACAGAGTCCCATTTCTCTACGAGCAGTACTTC. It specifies CATLDRVPFLYEQYF.

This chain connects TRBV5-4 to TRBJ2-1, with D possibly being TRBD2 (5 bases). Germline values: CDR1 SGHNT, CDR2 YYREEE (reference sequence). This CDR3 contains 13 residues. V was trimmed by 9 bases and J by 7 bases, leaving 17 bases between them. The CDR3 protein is CATARTGTNEQFF. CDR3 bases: TGTGCCACCGCCCGAACGGGAACGAATGAGCAGTTCTTC.

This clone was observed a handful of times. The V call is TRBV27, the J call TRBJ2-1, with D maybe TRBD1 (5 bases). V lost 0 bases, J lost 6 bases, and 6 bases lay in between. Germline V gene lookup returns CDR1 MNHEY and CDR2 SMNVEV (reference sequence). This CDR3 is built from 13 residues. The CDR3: CASSLSGANEQFF. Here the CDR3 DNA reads TGTGCCAGCAGTTTATCAGGGGCCAATGAGCAGTTCTTC.

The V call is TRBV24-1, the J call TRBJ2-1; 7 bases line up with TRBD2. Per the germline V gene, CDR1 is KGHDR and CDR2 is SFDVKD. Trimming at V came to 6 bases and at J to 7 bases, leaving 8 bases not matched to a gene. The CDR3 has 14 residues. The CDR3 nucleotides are TGTGCCACCAGTACGGCGGGAGTGGGGAATGAGCAGTTCTTC. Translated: CATSTAGVGNEQFF.

CDR3 sequence: CATSRDRLAGNEQFF. The CDR3 DNA sequence: TGTGCCACCAGCAGAGATCGGCTAGCGGGCAATGAGCAGTTCTTC. This sequence joins TRBV15 and TRBJ2-1; 8 bases agree with TRBD2. V lost 0 bases and J lost 6; bases outside the gene matches: 4. This CDR3 contains 15 residues. Germline V gives CDR1 LNHNV, CDR2 YYDKDF (reference sequence). The whole variable domain, filled in from reference TRBV15 and TRBJ2-1, reads DAMVIQNPRYQVTQFGKPVTLSCSQTLNHNVMYWYQQKSSQAPKLLFHYYDKDFNNEADTPDNFQSRRPNTSFCFLDIRSPGLGDTAMYLCATSRDRLAGNEQFFGPGTRLTVL.

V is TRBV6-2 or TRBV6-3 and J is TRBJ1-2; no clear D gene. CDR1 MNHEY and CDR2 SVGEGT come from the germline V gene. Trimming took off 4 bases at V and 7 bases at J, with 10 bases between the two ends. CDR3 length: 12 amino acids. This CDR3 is CASSSPTGGYTF. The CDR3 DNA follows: TGTGCCAGCAGTTCCCCCACTGGTGGCTACACCTTC.